A selection of T cell receptor beta chains follows, all from one sample in a study of PD-1 blockade in classical Hodgkin lymphoma. Clones were sequenced by immunoSEQ multiplex PCR, and TCRdb holds only the in-frame ones, with some missing. The table has about 26,000 clones, around 70% seen once. The starting material was peripheral blood mononuclear cells (PBMCs), obtained before the second cycle of nivolumab. These receptors all stem from a human donor with classical Hodgkin lymphoma. Each CDR3 is given with its conserved first and last residue. D genes are given only for firm matches. Clone size, where shown, is once, few, many, or a class for clones that have expanded.

clone size,D gene,V gene,J gene,CDR3 protein,CDR3 DNA
.,.,TRBV4-3,TRBJ2-1,CASSRRGVATDEQFF,TGCGCCAGCAGCCGACGAGGCGTGGCTACAGATGAGCAGTTCTTC
.,.,TRBV19,TRBJ2-5,CASSIGGKQETQYF,TGTGCCAGTAGTATAGGAGGAAAACAAGAGACCCAGTACTTC
.,.,TRBV7-9,TRBJ2-7,CASSLPSAYEQYF,TGTGCCAGCAGCTTACCTTCTGCCTACGAGCAGTACTTC
.,.,TRBV27,TRBJ1-3,CASSGAGGNTIYF,TGTGCCAGCTCGGGAGCAGGGGGAAACACCATATATTTT
.,.,TRBV5-1,TRBJ2-4,CASSLEGAKNIQYF,TGCGCCAGCAGCTTGGAAGGGGCCAAAAACATTCAGTACTTC
.,TRBD2,TRBV9,TRBJ2-2,CASSVESGGYTGELFF,TGTGCCAGCAGCGTAGAATCGGGAGGTTACACCGGGGAGCTGTTTTTT
.,.,TRBV6-5,TRBJ2-3,CAIDWGAGTDTQYF,TGTGCCATCGACTGGGGGGCCGGCACAGATACGCAGTATTTT
.,.,TRBV28,TRBJ1-2,CASSKAGVNYGYTF,TGTGCCAGCAGCAAAGCCGGGGTTAACTATGGCTACACCTTC
.,TRBD2,TRBV19,TRBJ2-3,CASSLTSSQTDTQYF,TGTGCCAGTAGCTTGACTAGCTCCCAGACAGATACGCAGTATTTT
.,.,TRBV28,TRBJ2-1,CASSPGHLSYNEQFF,TGTGCCAGCAGCCCCGGACACCTCTCCTACAATGAGCAGTTCTTC
few,.,TRBV10-3,TRBJ2-2,CAISELGEGGELFF,TGTGCCATCAGTGAGCTCGGTGAAGGCGGGGAGCTGTTTTTT
.,.,TRBV5-4,TRBJ1-1,CASSLPTGRPEAFF,TGTGCCAGCAGCTTACCGACGGGTCGGCCTGAAGCTTTCTTT
medium-sized,TRBD2,TRBV7-2,TRBJ2-2,CASSFLASGRAATGELFF,TGTGCCAGCAGCTTCCTGGCTAGCGGGAGGGCGGCCACCGGGGAGCTGTTTTTT
.,.,TRBV5-1,TRBJ1-1,CASSLVGGNTEAFF,TGCGCCAGCAGCTTGGTTGGGGGGAACACTGAAGCTTTCTTT
.,.,TRBV7-2,TRBJ1-4,CASSSEGGNEKLFF,TGTGCCAGCAGCTCTGAGGGGGGGAATGAAAAACTGTTTTTT
medium-sized,.,TRBV5-1,TRBJ1-1,CASSLGFTGKTEAFF,TGCGCCAGCAGCTTGGGGTTTACAGGGAAAACTGAAGCTTTCTTT
.,.,TRBV7-2,TRBJ1-3,CASSGRGVTGNTIYF,TGTGCCAGCAGCGGCAGGGGAGTAACTGGAAACACCATATATTTT
.,.,TRBV5-1,TRBJ2-7,CASSTGTSSSYEQYF,TGCGCCAGCAGCACCGGGACTTCGAGCTCCTACGAGCAGTACTTC
.,.,TRBV7-2,TRBJ2-4,CASSLGGDIQYF,TGTGCCAGCAGCCTAGGGGGGGACATTCAGTACTTC
.,.,TRBV5-5,TRBJ1-6,CASSSGTPSSYNSPLHF,TGTGCCAGCAGCTCCGGGACCCCGAGCTCCTATAATTCACCCCTCCACTTT
.,.,TRBV7-2,TRBJ2-6,CASSLARGSGANVLTF,TGTGCCAGCAGCTTAGCCAGGGGCTCTGGGGCCAACGTCCTGACTTTC
once,.,TRBV5-1,TRBJ2-7,CASSLGQAYYEQYF,TGCGCCAGCAGCTTGGGGCAAGCATACTACGAGCAGTACTTC
.,TRBD1,TRBV30,TRBJ2-1,CACQNRGWGDEQFF,TGTGCCTGCCAAAACAGGGGTTGGGGCGATGAGCAGTTCTTC
.,TRBD1,TRBV6-5,TRBJ1-4,CASRPTGAEKLFF,TGTGCCAGCAGGCCGACAGGGGCTGAAAAACTGTTTTTT
.,TRBD1,TRBV6-5,TRBJ1-2,CASKGQGFYTF,TGTGCCAGCAAGGGACAGGGTTTCTACACCTTC
.,TRBD2,TRBV7-7,TRBJ2-1,CASSVSGVSYNEQFF,TGTGCCAGCAGCGTTAGCGGGGTTTCCTACAATGAGCAGTTCTTC
few,.,TRBV7-2,TRBJ2-7,CASSSQGGKTYEQYF,TGTGCCAGCAGCTCGCAGGGCGGGAAAACCTACGAGCAGTACTTC
few,TRBD1,TRBV27,TRBJ2-7,CASSLGAGGTYEQYF,TGTGCCAGCAGTTTAGGGGCAGGGGGAACCTACGAGCAGTACTTC
medium-sized,.,TRBV28,TRBJ1-5,CASRLGGIGQPQHF,TGTGCCAGCAGACTAGGGGGAATCGGTCAGCCCCAGCATTTT
.,.,TRBV6-5,TRBJ2-7,CASSSGVHYEQYF,TGTGCCAGCAGTTCCGGGGTTCACTACGAGCAGTACTTC
.,TRBD2,TRBV4-3,TRBJ2-5,CASSLSLGDRGEETQYF,TGCGCCAGCAGCCTCAGCCTTGGCGACCGGGGGGAAGAGACCCAGTACTTC
.,.,TRBV20-1,TRBJ2-1,CSASRGNEQFF,TGCAGTGCTAGTCGTGGGAATGAGCAGTTCTTC
.,.,TRBV5-6,TRBJ1-2,CASSSIKSNYGYTF,TGTGCCAGCAGCTCCATCAAATCTAACTATGGCTACACCTTC
medium-sized,.,TRBV5-6,TRBJ2-2,CASSLGQGGRTGELFF,TGTGCCAGCAGCTTGGGACAGGGAGGGCGCACCGGGGAGCTGTTTTTT
few,TRBD2,TRBV29-1,TRBJ2-3,CSVERGDTDTQYF,TGCAGCGTTGAGCGGGGGGACACAGATACGCAGTATTTT
.,TRBD1,TRBV6-6,TRBJ1-6,CASSRTGDSPLHF,TGTGCCAGCAGCCGGACAGGGGATTCACCCCTCCACTTT
.,.,TRBV28,TRBJ2-2,CASGITGNTGELFF,TGTGCCAGCGGGATCACAGGGAACACCGGGGAGCTGTTTTTT
few,TRBD1,TRBV6-1,TRBJ1-1,CASSLQGSTEAFF,TGTGCCAGCAGTCTACAGGGGTCCACTGAAGCTTTCTTT
.,.,TRBV5-6,TRBJ2-1,CASSVGLYEQFF,TGTGCCAGCAGCGTGGGGTTATACGAGCAGTTCTTC
.,.,TRBV6-1,TRBJ1-1,CASSPLGALNTEAFF,TGTGCCAGCAGTCCCCTCGGTGCGTTGAACACTGAAGCTTTCTTT
few,.,TRBV11-2,TRBJ2-7,CASSVRGPLDEQYF,TGTGCCAGCAGCGTGAGGGGCCCCCTGGACGAGCAGTACTTC
few,.,TRBV6-5,TRBJ1-3,CASSPTGSPGNTIYF,TGTGCCAGCAGTCCGACAGGTTCTCCTGGAAACACCATATATTTT
.,.,TRBV18,TRBJ1-5,CASSPGPGNNQPQHF,TGTGCCAGCTCACCAGGGCCAGGCAACAATCAGCCCCAGCATTTT
.,TRBD2,TRBV19,TRBJ2-3,CASSSGGRSTDTQYF,TGTGCCAGTAGTAGCGGGGGACGAAGCACAGATACGCAGTATTTT
.,.,TRBV5-1,TRBJ2-3,CASSRDSSSTDTQYF,TGCGCCAGCAGTCGGGACTCATCTAGCACAGATACGCAGTATTTT
.,.,TRBV4-2,TRBJ2-1,CASSQRLYNEQFF,TGTGCCAGCAGCCAGAGACTTTACAATGAGCAGTTCTTC